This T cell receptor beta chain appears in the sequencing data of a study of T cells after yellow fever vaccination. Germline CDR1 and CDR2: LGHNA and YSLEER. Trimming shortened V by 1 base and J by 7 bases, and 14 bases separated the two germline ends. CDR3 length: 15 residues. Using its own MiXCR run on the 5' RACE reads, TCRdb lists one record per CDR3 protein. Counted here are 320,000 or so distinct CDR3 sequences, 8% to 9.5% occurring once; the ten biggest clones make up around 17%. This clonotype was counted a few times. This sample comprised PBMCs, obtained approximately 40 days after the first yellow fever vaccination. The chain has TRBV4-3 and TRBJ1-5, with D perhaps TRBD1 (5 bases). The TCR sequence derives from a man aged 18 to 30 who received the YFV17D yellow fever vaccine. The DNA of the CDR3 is TGCGCCAGCAGCCAAGGTGCGGGATGGGGCCAGCCCCAGCATTTT. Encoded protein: CASSQGAGWGQPQHF.